This T cell receptor beta chain came from a study of shared clonotypes between healthy human individuals (TCRdb year 2020). As for the study more broadly: A few men and a couple of women, aged 18 to 49 years, made up the cohort. For each donor, three plates each were used for CD4 naive and CD4 memory, two plates were used for CD8 naive, and one plate was used for CD8 memory. To estimate repertoire size and how much clonotype sharing occurs between individuals, the study deeply sequenced the blood TCR repertoires of five or six healthy adults. Different laboratories and diverse techniques were used to prepare libraries and sequence TCR repertoires, to increase sequencing depth and limit assay-specific biases. Per donor, leukapheresis produced somewhere between about 0.94 and 9.5 billion PBMCs.

TCR CDR3 regions were amplified from genomic DNA by multiplex PCR using the deep immunoSEQ assay. Genomic DNA extracted from each cell subset was distributed evenly over all wells of several immunoSEQ 96-well plates, and each plate served as one replicate. For sorted subsets, approximately 210 ng of genomic DNA, equivalent to tens of thousands of T cell genomes, went into each replicate PCR. Purified libraries were quantified with a Qubit 3.0 fluorometer, sized on a Bioanalyzer 2100, and re-quantified with the KAPA Library Quantification kit. Each immunoSEQ 96-well plate was sequenced on its own single-read 150-cycle Illumina NextSeq 550 flow cell. From the authors' description of their analysis: Because the immunoSEQ output held only junctional sequences and lacked quality scores, the filtering could not match the filtering applied to full-length reads. Sequences were annotated with PyIR, a Python wrapper for IgBLAST v1.9, and V/J genes and CDR3 were assigned using IMGT germline references. Reads were filtered out if the reads had weak V/J assignments (E-value above 1e-6), no CDR3, stop codons, out-of-frame junctions, or ambiguous translated residues. A V3J clonotype was defined by an identical inferred V gene, J gene, and CDR3 amino acid sequence. To compute the percentage overlap between repertoires, the number of shared unique clonotypes was divided by the size of the smaller repertoire. Three approaches were used to assess repertoire richness: RTK rarefaction, the Chao1 estimator, and Recon v2.1 estimates of unobserved clonotypes. Generation probabilities were computed with OLGA for all TCRbeta clonotypes obtained by the gDNA method from four donors. The table was pulled from immuneACCESS by TCRdb, which kept in-frame rearrangements only. Such tables lose some clones; where checked, under half of the loss comes from unresolved V genes, and the rest has no known cause. V and J calls and clone size are as listed in that table; D and trimming were resolved from the DNA. Present in this sample are approximately 720,000 clones, about 90% of which were seen just once. The top ten hold 24% of the sample.

At the junction V is shortened by 3 bases and J by 1 base, with 12 bases in between. The CDR3 runs 16 residues from the cysteine to the phenylalanine. Only the CDR3 portion is preserved as DNA: 48 bases, with reading frame beginning at the first base. The germline V gene sets CDR1 to SNHLY and CDR2 to FYNNEI. CD8 naive samples were obtained by positive selection for CCR7 among CD45RO-negative cells, yielding a CD45RA+CCR7+ population from which TemRA cells were excluded. Donors were healthy HIV-negative adults with no recently reported acute infections or vaccinations. Only Caucasian adults living in Nashville, Tennessee, USA were represented among the donors. Blood was collected by leukapheresis, and PBMCs were isolated by Ficoll-Histopaque density gradient centrifugation and then cryopreserved in liquid nitrogen vapor phase. Analytical flow cytometry was used to check the purity and quantity of each magnetically sorted T cell population. From each sorted fraction, genomic DNA was isolated and quantified by UV absorbance on a Nanodrop 2000c.

The table lists this clone with a count of one. It lacks a known antigen. Within one base of it there is no much larger clone, and no base qualities were kept. Results and caveats for the whole study, not just this receptor: Sampling was limited to blood, and TCR repertoires in tissue likely differ from TCR repertoires in blood. Compared with non-shared clonotypes, clonotypes shared by all four sorted-subset donors had higher generation probabilities. Estimated clonotype richness was generally larger for naive than for memory subsets. Pairwise subsampling led to the expectation that sequencing depth would affect the degree of clonotype sharing among donors. Even with the large sequencing depth, rarefaction of the sorted-subset datasets indicated that sequencing was incomplete. The genetic and exposure-history diversity represented was limited by the small number of donors. Across a handful of donors, approximately 5% of naive CD4, roughly 3.3% of naive CD8, roughly 2.2% of memory CD4, and approximately 0.4% of memory CD8 clonotypes were shared.

The chain couples TRBV2 to TRBJ2-2; a confident D gene designation cannot be given. The material sequenced was naive CD8+ T cells sorted from blood. The cell subset or site label here, explained by the study, means: CD45RA+CCR7+. The receptor was derived from a man aged 25 to 40 in good health. The DNA sequence reads TGTGCCAGCAGTGAGTATTGGCGGAGGAACACCGGGGAGCTGTTTTTT. Its amino acids are CASSEYWRRNTGELFF.